These 32 T cell receptor beta chains were sequenced from one sample in a study of blood T cell repertoires in COVID-19. TCRdb keeps only in-frame clones here, not all; method: immunoSEQ multiplex PCR. The table shows over 60,000 clones, with around nine tenths occurring only once. The sample taken for sequencing was peripheral blood. The receptor source for this set is a man aged 55 to 70 with acute or convalescent COVID-19.

This clone was seen a few times. The DNA of the CDR3 is TGTGCCAGCAGCTTAGATGGGGGGACTGAAGCTTTCTTT. This encodes CASSLDGGTEAFF. This chain joins TRBV7-9 and TRBJ1-1; TRBD1 might be the D (5 bases). Looked up from germline, CDR1 is SEHNR and CDR2 is FQNEAQ (reference sequence). The CDR3 is 13 residues long. Deletions cut 1 base from V and 5 bases from J, with 8 bases between. The full variable domain, rest sourced from reference TRBV7-9 and TRBJ1-1, is DTGVSQNPRHKITKRGQNVTFRCDPISEHNRLYWYRQTLGQGPEFLTYFQNEAQLEKSRLLSDRFSAERPKGSFSTLEIQRTEQGDSAMYLCASSLDGGTEAFFGQGTRLTVV.

The CDR3 sequence is CASSKFSGGMGYEQYF. CDR3 nucleotide sequence: TGCGCCAGCAGTAAGTTTTCGGGGGGCATGGGCTACGAGCAGTACTTC. This chain uses TRBV5-1 with TRBJ2-7; tentative D call: TRBD2 (7 bases). Trimming pared 5 bases from V and 3 bases from J, leaving 21 bases between. Per germline, CDR1 SGHRS and CDR2 YFSETQ. CDR3 size: 16 residues.

The chain has TRBV7-2 and TRBJ2-2; the D gene is possibly TRBD1 (7 bases). Deletions cut 11 bases from V and 5 bases from J, with 15 bases between. Germline assignment: CDR1 SGHTA and CDR2 FQGNSA. The CDR3 covers 13 residues. The CDR3 coding sequence is TGTGCCGGGAGGCTGGGACAGACCGGGGAGCTGTTTTTT. Translation: CAGRLGQTGELFF.

The CDR3 spells CASSSTGGASTEAFF. CDR3 sequence (DNA): TGTGCCAGCAGTTCTACAGGGGGCGCGTCCACTGAAGCTTTCTTT. The chain employs TRBV6-6 and TRBJ1-1, with 9 positions matching TRBD1. V shed 4 bases and J 4 bases; nucleotides not matched to a gene: 7. This CDR3 comprises 15 residues. Germline V gene lookup returns CDR1 MNHNY and CDR2 SVGAGI (reference sequence).

J is TRBJ1-1 and V is TRBV19; 8 nucleotides line up with TRBD1. The V gene's germline CDR1 is LNHDA and CDR2 SQIVND (reference sequence). The CDR3 is made up of 18 amino acids. Losses at the gene ends were 5 bases for V and 1 base for J; bases not matched to a gene: 15. The CDR3 sequence: CASSSRDRSNPSNTEAFF. As DNA, the CDR3 is TGTGCCAGTAGTTCCCGGGACAGGTCTAACCCTTCGAACACTGAAGCTTTCTTT.

The gene calls are TRBV6-5 and TRBJ1-2; 7 bases match TRBD1. CDR1 is MNHEY and CDR2 is SVGAGI in the germline V gene. This CDR3 contains 13 residues. V lost 4 bases to trimming and J lost 6 bases; unmatched junction nucleotides: 5. CDR3 residues: CASSSNRGDGYTF. DNA of the CDR3: TGTGCCAGCAGTTCTAACAGGGGAGATGGCTACACCTTC.

This chain connects TRBV18 to TRBJ1-2; weak D call: TRBD1 (6 bases). Trimming removed 6 bases from V and 4 bases from J, with 12 bases in between. The CDR3 totals 13 residues. The germline V gene has CDR1 KGHSH and CDR2 LQKENI. The CDR3 sequence is CASSSDRSYGYTF. Here the CDR3 DNA reads TGTGCCAGCTCCTCTGACAGGTCCTATGGCTACACCTTC.

J is TRBJ1-6 and V is TRBV2, with unresolved D. Germline CDR1 and CDR2: SNHLY and FYNNEI. CDR3 length equals 13 residues. The V gene lost 5 bases and the J gene lost 5 bases, with 7 bases spanning the gap. The CDR3 sequence: CASSPGNNSPLHF. CDR3 coding DNA: TGTGCCAGCAGTCCCGGGAATAATTCACCCCTCCACTTT.

The table lists this clone with a count of one. Written as DNA, the CDR3 is TGTGCCAGTAGACAAACAGGGGATTATGGCTACACCTTC. Its protein product is CASRQTGDYGYTF. J is TRBJ1-2 and V is TRBV19; TRBD1 aligns across 7 bases. Germline V gene sequence: CDR1 LNHDA, CDR2 SQIVND (reference sequence). The CDR3 extends over 13 amino acids. With V trimmed by 6 bases and J by 5 bases, 6 bases remained unmatched.

The chain carries TRBV6-1 and TRBJ2-3, with no clear D. Germline V gene data show CDR1 as MNHNS and CDR2 as SASEGT. Trimming stripped 2 bases from V and 0 bases from J, with 12 bases between. CDR3 length equals 16 residues. CDR3 sequence (DNA): TGTGCCAGCAGTGAATCCTTGGCAGGCAGCACAGATACGCAGTATTTT. It encodes CASSESLAGSTDTQYF.

The chain employs TRBV5-4 and TRBJ1-4; D remains unclear. The CDR3 loop spans 15 amino acids. Trimming pared 1 base from V and 9 bases from J, leaving 16 bases between. CDR1 is SGHNT and CDR2 is YYREEE in the germline V gene (reference sequence). The CDR3 spells CASSLQDIGPKKLFF. DNA for the CDR3: TGTGCCAGCAGCTTGCAAGACATCGGCCCTAAAAAACTGTTTTTT.

This CDR3 reads CASSLTLTYEQYF. CDR3 nucleotide sequence: TGTGCCAGCTCACTGACACTTACCTACGAGCAGTACTTC. The chain employs TRBV18 and TRBJ2-7; D unresolved. Trimming cost V 4 bases and J 2 bases, with 9 bases left between them. Germline V CDR1 and CDR2: KGHSH, LQKENI. This CDR3 region has 13 residues.

This chain uses TRBV27 with TRBJ2-5; a weak D match, TRBD1 (6 bases). This CDR3 spans 16 amino acids. V was shortened by 2 bases and J by 0 bases, with 13 bases between the two germline ends. The germline CDR1 and CDR2 sequences are MNHEY and SMNVEV (reference sequence). CDR3: CASSLHAGVYQETQYF. DNA for the CDR3: TGTGCCAGCAGTTTACATGCAGGGGTGTACCAAGAGACCCAGTACTTC.

The chain employs TRBV6-6 and TRBJ2-2; D may be TRBD1 (6 bases). The CDR3 totals 15 residues. Between the trimmed V and J ends, which lost 6 bases and 2 bases, there was a span of 13 bases. Germline-derived CDR1 and CDR2 are MNHNY and SVGAGI (reference sequence). The CDR3 sequence is CASRPGEVNTGELFF. The CDR3 DNA is TGTGCCAGCAGGCCAGGGGAAGTAAACACCGGGGAGCTGTTTTTT.

This clone was recorded only once. The chain employs TRBV7-9 and TRBJ1-4, with a possible D match to TRBD1 (5 bases). Germline V gene sequence: CDR1 SEHNR, CDR2 FQNEAQ (reference sequence). With 2 bases removed from V and 6 bases from J, the gap between germline ends came to 7 bases. The CDR3 runs to 13 residues. CDR3 loop: CASSLKGYEKLFF. In DNA form, the CDR3 reads TGTGCCAGCAGCTTAAAGGGGTATGAAAAACTGTTTTTT.

A single count supports this clone. V gene TRBV19 combines with J gene TRBJ1-5; the D gene is possibly TRBD1 (6 bases). Looked up from germline, CDR1 is LNHDA and CDR2 is SQIVND (reference sequence). V lost 4 bases, J lost 1 base, and 11 bases lay in between. The CDR3 runs 15 residues. Here the CDR3 reads CASSTRGGSNQPQHF. The CDR3 DNA is TGTGCCAGTAGTACCAGGGGCGGCAGCAATCAGCCCCAGCATTTT.

This sequence joins TRBV5-4 and TRBJ2-1; D perhaps matches TRBD1 (6 bases). The CDR3 is made up of 14 amino acids. With 3 bases removed from V and 8 bases from J, the gap between germline ends came to 15 bases. Germline V gene sequence: CDR1 SGHNT, CDR2 YYREEE (reference sequence). In DNA, the CDR3 is TGTGCCAGCAGCTCCGGACAGAATTTAGATGAGCAGTTCTTC. Residues: CASSSGQNLDEQFF.

The chain has TRBV10-3 and TRBJ2-1; 11 nucleotides agree with TRBD2. Per germline, CDR1 ENHRY and CDR2 SYGVKD. V dropped 2 bases and J dropped 0; count of bases not matched to a gene: 6. The length of the CDR3 is 18 residues. The CDR3 nucleotides are TGTGCCATCAGTGAGCCCAACCTAGCGGGGGGCTCCTACAATGAGCAGTTCTTC. The encoded protein is CAISEPNLAGGSYNEQFF.

The chain links TRBV30 to TRBJ1-1; TRBD1 might be the D (5 bases). The V and J ends lost 5 bases and 1 base respectively, with 8 bases between them. Germline CDR1 reads GTSNPN; CDR2 reads SVGIG (reference sequence). The CDR3 extends over 12 amino acids. The CDR3 sequence: CAWDSQNTEAFF. The CDR3 DNA reads as TGTGCCTGGGACAGCCAGAACACTGAAGCTTTCTTT. The variable domain in full, completed from reference TRBV30 and TRBJ1-1, reads SQTIHQWPATLVQPVGSPLSLECTVEGTSNPNLYWYRQAAGRGLQLLFYSVGIGQISSEVPQNLSASRPQDRQFILSSKKLLLSDSGFYLCAWDSQNTEAFFGQGTRLTVV.

In the case of this clone: One end of the junction is discordant with germline, which a read error may explain. The rearrangement joins TRBV30 to TRBJ1-1; no clear D. The CDR3 runs 11 residues. Germline V gene lookup returns CDR1 GTSNPN and CDR2 SVGIG (reference sequence). CDR3 sequence (DNA): TGCAGCGTCGCCTCATTCACTGAAGCTTTCTTT. Encoded protein: CSVASFTEAFF.

CDR3 protein: CASRDNNEKLFF. CDR3 sequence (DNA): TGTGCCAGCCGCGATAATAATGAAAAACTGTTTTTT. The chain couples TRBV6-5 to TRBJ1-4; D unclear. V lost 8 bases, J lost 4 bases, and 8 bases lay in between. The germline CDR1 and CDR2 sequences are MNHEY and SVGAGI. CDR3 length equals 12 residues.

The chain is built from TRBV5-6 and TRBJ2-1; 10 bases line up with TRBD2. The CDR3 is 16 amino acids. V gave up 4 bases and J gave up 6 bases; unmatched junction bases: 10. In germline, CDR1 is SGHDT, CDR2 YYEEEE. DNA for the CDR3: TGTGCCAGCAGCGCCCAGCGGGGGGGCCCGCGCAATGAGCAGTTCTTC. Protein sequence: CASSAQRGGPRNEQFF.

The chain employs TRBV5-1 and TRBJ2-1; 7 nucleotides agree with TRBD2. Germline loops: CDR1 SGHRS, CDR2 YFSETQ. V lost 4 bases and J lost 0; bases outside the gene matches: 7. This CDR3 is 16 amino acids long. The CDR3 nucleotides are TGCGCCAGCAGCCCGCTCCGGGGGGACTCCTACAATGAGCAGTTCTTC. Protein sequence: CASSPLRGDSYNEQFF.

V usage is TRBV5-6 and J usage is TRBJ2-3; no reliable D call. CDR3 length equals 12 residues. Germline values: CDR1 SGHDT, CDR2 YYEEEE. V was trimmed by 4 bases and J by 2 bases, leaving 5 bases between them. CDR3 region: CASSRLTDTQYF. The CDR3 DNA reads TGTGCCAGCAGCAGACTCACAGATACGCAGTATTTT.

V usage is TRBV10-1 and J usage is TRBJ2-1, with TRBD1 matching 9 bases. Germline assignment: CDR1 WNHNN and CDR2 SYGVQD (reference sequence). This CDR3 comprises 15 residues. V was clipped by 2 bases and J by 8 bases; unmatched bases: 7. The CDR3 sequence: CASSEGQDRGDEQFF. The CDR3 nucleotides read TGCGCCAGCAGTGAGGGGCAGGACAGGGGAGATGAGCAGTTCTTC.

This chain joins TRBV10-2 and TRBJ1-3, with a tentative D call TRBD1 (6 bases). V was pared by 2 bases and J by 2 bases, with 10 bases between. This CDR3 comprises 15 residues. Germline lookup yields CDR1 WSHSY and CDR2 SAAADI. The CDR3, as DNA: TGCGCCAGCAGTGAGACAGGGCCCCCTGGAAACACCATATATTTT. Protein: CASSETGPPGNTIYF.

This rearrangement joins TRBV4-1 to TRBJ1-4, with TRBD1 as a possible D gene (5 bases). V lost 0 bases and J lost 10, with 12 bases in between. Germline-derived CDR1 and CDR2 are MGHRA and YSYEKL. This CDR3 contains 14 residues. In DNA form, the CDR3 reads TGCGCCAGCAGCCAAGATCCGGGGGATGGAAAACTGTTTTTT. It is translated as CASSQDPGDGKLFF.

The gene calls are TRBV2 and TRBJ2-1; TRBD1 aligns across 8 bases. This CDR3 has 15 residues. The V gene's germline CDR1 is SNHLY and CDR2 FYNNEI. V shed 8 bases and J 0 bases; nucleotides not matched to a gene: 6. CDR3 loop: CASRRTGSSYNEQFF. The CDR3 bases are TGTGCCAGCCGACGGACAGGGAGCTCCTACAATGAGCAGTTCTTC.

The chain uses TRBV19 and TRBJ2-7, with D unclear. The germline gives CDR1 LNHDA, CDR2 SQIVND (reference sequence). There are 14 residues in the CDR3. The V and J ends lost 6 bases and 2 bases respectively, with 14 bases between them. The CDR3 nucleotides read TGTGCCAGTAGGGAAACTCAGGCAGCCTACGAGCAGTACTTC. It translates to CASRETQAAYEQYF. Full variable domain (missing parts from reference TRBV19 and TRBJ2-7): DGGITQSPKYLFRKEGQNVTLSCEQNLNHDAMYWYRQDPGQGLRLIYYSQIVNDFQKGDIAEGYSVSREKKESFPLTVTSAQKNPTAFYLCASRETQAAYEQYFGPGTRLTVT.

The chain recombines TRBV7-6 with TRBJ2-1, with 11 bases matching TRBD2. Germline V CDR1 and CDR2: SGHVS, FNYEAQ. The CDR3 has 19 residues. Trimming at V came to 1 base and at J to 0 bases, leaving 8 bases not matched to a gene. CDR3 DNA sequence: TGTGCCAGCAGCTTAGGCCTACTAGCGGGGGCTCCCTCCTACAATGAGCAGTTCTTC. Encoded protein: CASSLGLLAGAPSYNEQFF.

The CDR3 loop reads CASSAGQVYF. The CDR3 DNA reads TGTGCCAGTAGCGCAGGACAGGTTTACTTC. The chain links TRBV25-1 to TRBJ2-7, with 7 positions matching TRBD1. The CDR3 length is 10 residues. V dropped 9 bases and J dropped 13; count of bases not matched to a gene: 9. Germline CDR1 is MGHDK and CDR2 is SYGVNS.

This chain joins TRBV6-5 and TRBJ1-2; 11 nucleotides align to TRBD1. CDR3 length: 13 residues. V trimming: 6 bases; J trimming: 7 bases; junction bases outside the gene matches: 4. Germline V gene sequence: CDR1 MNHEY, CDR2 SVGAGI. The CDR3 DNA follows: TGTGCCAGCAGCCCGGGACAGGGGGTTGGCTACACCTTC. As protein: CASSPGQGVGYTF.